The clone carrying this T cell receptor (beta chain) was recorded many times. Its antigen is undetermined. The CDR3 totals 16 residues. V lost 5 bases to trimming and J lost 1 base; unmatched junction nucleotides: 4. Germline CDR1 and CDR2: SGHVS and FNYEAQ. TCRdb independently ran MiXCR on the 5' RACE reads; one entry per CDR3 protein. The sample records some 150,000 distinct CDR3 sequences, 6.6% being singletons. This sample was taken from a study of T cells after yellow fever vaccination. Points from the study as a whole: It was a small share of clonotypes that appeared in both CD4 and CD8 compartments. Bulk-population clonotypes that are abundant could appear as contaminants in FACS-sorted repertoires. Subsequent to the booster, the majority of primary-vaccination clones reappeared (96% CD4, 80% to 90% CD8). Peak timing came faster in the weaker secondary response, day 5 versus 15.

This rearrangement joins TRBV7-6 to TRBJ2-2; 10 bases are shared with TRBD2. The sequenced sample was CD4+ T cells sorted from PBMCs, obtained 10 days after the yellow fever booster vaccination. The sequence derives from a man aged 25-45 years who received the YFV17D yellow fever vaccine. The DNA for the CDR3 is TGTGCCAGCAGCCGAGGACTAGCGGAGAACACCGGGGAGCTGTTTTTT. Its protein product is CASSRGLAENTGELFF.